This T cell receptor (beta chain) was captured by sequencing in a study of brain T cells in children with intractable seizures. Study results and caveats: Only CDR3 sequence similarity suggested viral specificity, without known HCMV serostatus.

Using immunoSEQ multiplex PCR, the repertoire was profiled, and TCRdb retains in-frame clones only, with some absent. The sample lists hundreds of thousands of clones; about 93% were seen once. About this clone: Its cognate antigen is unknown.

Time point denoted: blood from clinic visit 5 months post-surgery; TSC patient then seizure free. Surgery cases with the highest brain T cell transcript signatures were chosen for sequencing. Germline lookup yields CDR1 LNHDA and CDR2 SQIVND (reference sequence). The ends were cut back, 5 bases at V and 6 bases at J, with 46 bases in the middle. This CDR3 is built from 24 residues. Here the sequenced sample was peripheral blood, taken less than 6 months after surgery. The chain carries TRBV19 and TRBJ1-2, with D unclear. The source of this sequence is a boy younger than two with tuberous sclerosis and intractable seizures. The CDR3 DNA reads TGTGCCAGTAGTCCCCCGAGTCCAATGACTCCCGCAACATTAACTATGGAAGTTCGGCATGGCTACACCTTC. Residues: CASSPPSPMTPATLTMEVRHGYTF.